This is a list of T cell receptor beta chains from one sample in a study of regulatory T cells in long-lasting Graves disease. TCRdb reprocessed the multiplex PCR reads with MiXCR, giving one entry per CDR3 protein. Of under 350,000 distinct CDR3 sequences in the sample, 20% to 25% were seen once. The sample in question was peripheral blood mononuclear cells (PBMCs), obtained when the disease was refractory, from a patient treated with antithyroid drugs. The receptors shown here come from a female donor with Graves disease. CDR3s include the opening cysteine and the closing phenylalanine or tryptophan. A D gene is named only where the DNA matches it firmly.

CDR3: CASSRGGAAQPQHF
J: TRBJ1-5
V: TRBV9
D: -

CDR3: CSARDYSGISYEQYF
J: TRBJ2-7
V: TRBV20-1
D: TRBD2

CDR3: CASSISGFEQYF
J: TRBJ2-7
V: TRBV28
D: -

CDR3: CASSQSGTAREQYF
J: TRBJ2-7
V: TRBV11-1
D: TRBD2

CDR3: CASSFGEGGAGGYTF
J: TRBJ1-2
V: TRBV5-6
D: TRBD1

CDR3: CASSRTHSGNSYNEQFF
J: TRBJ2-1
V: TRBV18
D: TRBD2

CDR3: CSARTDTDTEAFF
J: TRBJ1-1
V: TRBV20-1
D: -

CDR3: CASSSSRGFPYNEQFF
J: TRBJ2-1
V: TRBV28
D: TRBD1

CDR3: CASSPTTHPTEAFF
J: TRBJ1-1
V: TRBV7-9
D: -

CDR3: CASSQGGTEPQHF
J: TRBJ1-5
V: TRBV9
D: -

CDR3: CASSAGTGSAYGYTF
J: TRBJ1-2
V: TRBV9
D: TRBD1

CDR3: CASSPGQGIENIQYF
J: TRBJ2-4
V: TRBV27
D: TRBD1

CDR3: CASSLLHTGLGPYEQYF
J: TRBJ2-7
V: TRBV5-5
D: TRBD2

CDR3: CASISVDGHGANVLTF
J: TRBJ2-6
V: TRBV19
D: -

CDR3: CASSQMVQETQYF
J: TRBJ2-5
V: TRBV3-1
D: -

CDR3: CAIRQGSMGDYGYTF
J: TRBJ1-2
V: TRBV10-3
D: -

CDR3: CASSFENEQYF
J: TRBJ2-7
V: TRBV6-5
D: -

CDR3: CAWSATSGIANEQFF
J: TRBJ2-1
V: TRBV30
D: TRBD2

CDR3: CASSLKEIGANVLTF
J: TRBJ2-6
V: TRBV6-2/TRBV6-3
D: -

CDR3: CASRSGEGLTF
J: TRBJ1-2
V: TRBV12-3/TRBV12-4
D: -

CDR3: CASSFTSGRDRTQYF
J: TRBJ2-5
V: TRBV13
D: TRBD2

CDR3: CASSLVGFNEQYF
J: TRBJ2-7
V: TRBV27
D: -

CDR3: CASSGREIPGELFF
J: TRBJ2-2
V: TRBV12-3/TRBV12-4
D: TRBD2

CDR3: CASRLTGGEETQYF
J: TRBJ2-5
V: TRBV6-1
D: TRBD1

CDR3: CASSWDREGGYEQYF
J: TRBJ2-7
V: TRBV28
D: TRBD1

CDR3: CASSLESGLAGYTGELFF
J: TRBJ2-2
V: TRBV5-1
D: TRBD2

CDR3: CATLSGKDYEQYF
J: TRBJ2-7
V: TRBV10-3
D: TRBD2

CDR3: CASSLQRMNTEAFF
J: TRBJ1-1
V: TRBV5-5
D: -

CDR3: CASSIGYPNQPQHF
J: TRBJ1-5
V: TRBV19
D: -

CDR3: CATSRGTVGGRETQYF
J: TRBJ2-5
V: TRBV15
D: TRBD1

CDR3: CASSQDRARTSSYNEQFF
J: TRBJ2-1
V: TRBV3-1
D: TRBD2

CDR3: CASSQRVRGKNTEAFF
J: TRBJ1-1
V: TRBV18
D: TRBD1

CDR3: CASSLVYGGMDEQYF
J: TRBJ2-7
V: TRBV5-6
D: -

CDR3: CASSELGQTEKLFF
J: TRBJ1-4
V: TRBV2
D: -

CDR3: CASSLGRAGVAAEKLFF
J: TRBJ1-4
V: TRBV7-2
D: -

CDR3: CASSLVGTIYEQYF
J: TRBJ2-7
V: TRBV11-2
D: -

CDR3: CASTPQEKSYEQYF
J: TRBJ2-7
V: TRBV6-1
D: -

CDR3: CASSLYGTSGRGYEQYF
J: TRBJ2-7
V: TRBV7-8
D: TRBD2

CDR3: CASSQRTGGSGEQYF
J: TRBJ2-7
V: TRBV3-1
D: TRBD2

CDR3: CAWSVRQDYGYTF
J: TRBJ1-2
V: TRBV30
D: -